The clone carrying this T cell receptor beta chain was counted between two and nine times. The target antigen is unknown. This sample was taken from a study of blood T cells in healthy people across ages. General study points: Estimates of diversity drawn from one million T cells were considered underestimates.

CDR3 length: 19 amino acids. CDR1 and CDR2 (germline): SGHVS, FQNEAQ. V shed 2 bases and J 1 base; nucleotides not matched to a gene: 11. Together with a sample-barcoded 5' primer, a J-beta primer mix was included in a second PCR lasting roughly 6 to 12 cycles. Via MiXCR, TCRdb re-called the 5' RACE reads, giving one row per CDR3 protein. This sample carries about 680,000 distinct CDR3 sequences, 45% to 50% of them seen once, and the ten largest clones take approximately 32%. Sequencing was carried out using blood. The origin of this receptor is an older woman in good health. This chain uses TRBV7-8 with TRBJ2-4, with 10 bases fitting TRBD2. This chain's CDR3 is CASSLTSGRVDSAKNIQYF. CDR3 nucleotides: TGTGCCAGCAGCTTAACGAGCGGGAGGGTGGATTCGGCCAAAAACATTCAGTACTTC.